These T cell receptor beta chains were read from a single sample in a study of cytomegalovirus exposure and HLA in healthy donors. Produced via immunoSEQ multiplex PCR; TCRdb's table is partial and in-frame only. The sample holds about 170,000 clones. Source material: PBMCs. These receptors all stem from a woman between 18 and 30 years old in good health and CMV-seropositive. Each CDR3 is given without its conserved first and last residue.

TRBV12-5,TRBJ2-3,ASGLVVVAGGADTQY
TRBV11-2,TRBJ2-7,ASSLLGGRYEQY
TRBV30,TRBJ1-5,AWSVRDRGTQPQH
TRBV19,TRBJ2-2,ASTSDRVVGELF
TRBV27,TRBJ1-1,ASTSADRGRNTEAF
TRBV30,TRBJ2-1,AWRVRGHEQF
TRBV27,TRBJ2-1,ASRKRREGAYNEQF
TRBV7-8,TRBJ2-7,ASSLTSGRFRSSYEQY
TRBV7-6,TRBJ1-4,ASSLQAATNEKLF
TRBV27,TRBJ1-2,ASSLSSGGDGYT
TRBV5-4,TRBJ2-3,ASSSGLAGVTDTQY
TRBV27,TRBJ2-7,ASSGWDMQY
TRBV5-5,TRBJ2-7,ASSLTETGYSYEQY
TRBV10-2,TRBJ2-7,ASRLPGGGAYEQY
TRBV19,TRBJ2-2,ASSAPGQLNTGELF
TRBV27,TRBJ2-7,ASSSTGISHEQY
TRBV2,TRBJ2-5,ASSEGLAGGRKTQY
TRBV6-6,TRBJ1-1,ASSYSTGWTEAF
TRBV19,TRBJ1-1,ASSFRLRGKGTEAF
TRBV11-1,TRBJ1-4,ASSLQGAGEKLF
TRBV18,TRBJ2-1,ASSPGTSGAYNEQF
TRBV5-1,TRBJ2-5,AGSRGYQETQY
TRBV4-3,TRBJ2-7,ASSHDGTGNYEQY
TRBV7-2,TRBJ1-2,ASSQRLLYGYT
TRBV6-4,TRBJ1-5,ASSLDSNQPQH
TRBV19,TRBJ2-3,ASSIGGGDTQY
TRBV7-9,TRBJ2-1,ASSPQTRFGEQF
TRBV30,TRBJ1-4,AWSVGSATNEKLF
TRBV5-6,TRBJ1-2,ASSFRDRGNYGYT
TRBV18,TRBJ2-7,ASSPQAGSKGYEQY
TRBV11-3,TRBJ1-1,ASSWTEGTEAF
TRBV5-1,TRBJ2-1,ASSLDHSGVDYNEQF
TRBV29-1,TRBJ2-5,SVATRLAGGSQETQY
TRBV6-1,TRBJ2-7,AIFGTEFYEQY
TRBV10-1,TRBJ1-1,ASQSTGNTEAF
TRBV6-5,TRBJ2-3,ASSYSGVSTDTQY
TRBV14,TRBJ1-2,ASSLLGGVGGYT
TRBV2,TRBJ1-2,ASSGQGFYGYT
TRBV30,TRBJ2-5,AWSLTSGGGAQY
TRBV30,TRBJ2-5,AWTRLAGFQETQY
TRBV18,TRBJ1-2,ASSPLPPQAYPYGYT
TRBV30,TRBJ2-5,AGSRLAGSETQY
TRBV5-4,TRBJ2-7,ASSEGHGYEQY
TRBV25-1,TRBJ2-2,ASNQDRGDGELF
TRBV30,TRBJ2-7,AWSVLSGPYEQY
TRBV10-3,TRBJ1-5,AISESRNSNQPQH
TRBV14,TRBJ2-4,ASSPRGLAKNIQY
TRBV29-1,TRBJ2-5,SVERSDRVKTQY
TRBV21-1,TRBJ2-2,ASKEGRGGESTGELF
TRBV5-1,TRBJ2-2,ASSPGVNTGELF
TRBV15,TRBJ2-1,ATSRVSDYYNEQF
TRBV6-4,TRBJ2-3,ASRRLAGGTDTQY
TRBV7-7,TRBJ2-3,ASSLDSATDTQY
TRBV5-1,TRBJ2-5,ASSSGLAGDKYQETQY
TRBV5-1,TRBJ1-2,ASSFTAEGYGYT